These 10 T cell receptor beta chains were sequenced from one sample in a study of beta chain features in type 1 diabetes. The whole isolated RNA underwent reverse transcription, so sequencing captured expressed TCRB transcripts. Measured with immunoSEQ multiplex PCR; TCRdb has only the in-frame clones, and not every one. The sample holds some 350,000 clones, roughly 13% seen once. The antigens of these receptors remain unknown. Study-level results: Shortening that was moderate but significant affected the TCRB CDR3s of Type 1 diabetes patients in all four CD4+ subsets.

The material sequenced was naive CD4+ T cells from blood. These TCRs come from a woman younger than 30 with type 1 diabetes.

CDR3 nucleotide sequence: TGTGCCAGTAGATCTCAGGCAAGGAACACTGAAGCTTTCTTT. It encodes CASRSQARNTEAFF. The chain is built from TRBV19 and TRBJ1-1; D remains ambiguous. Trimming cost V 6 bases and J 1 base, with 12 bases left between them. The CDR3 runs 14 residues. The germline CDR1 and CDR2 sequences are LNHDA and SQIVND (reference sequence). Based on the CDR3 plus reference TRBV19 and TRBJ1-1, the full variable domain is DGGITQSPKYLFRKEGQNVTLSCEQNLNHDAMYWYRQDPGQGLRLIYYSQIVNDFQKGDIAEGYSVSREKKESFPLTVTSAQKNPTAFYLCASRSQARNTEAFFGQGTRLTVV.

The DNA of the CDR3 is TGTGCCAGCAGTTACTCGATGTCAGGGAGCAATCAGCCCCAGCATTTT. Protein product: CASSYSMSGSNQPQHF. The J gene is TRBJ1-5, the V gene TRBV6-6, with D possibly matching TRBD1 (5 bases). CDR1 and CDR2 (germline): MNHNY, SVGAGI (reference sequence). V dropped 0 bases and J dropped 1 base, with 10 bases sitting between them. This CDR3 region has 16 residues.

This clone was found a few times. The genes are TRBV9 and TRBJ2-1; TRBD2 matches 9 bases. The CDR3 is 16 residues long. The V and J ends lost 2 bases and 2 bases, in that order; junction bases with no gene match: 5. Germline V lookup: CDR1 SGDLS, CDR2 YYNGEE. CDR3: CASSVFRLAAYNEQFF. The CDR3 DNA is TGTGCCAGCAGCGTGTTTAGACTAGCGGCCTACAATGAGCAGTTCTTC.

This clone came up a few times. V is TRBV30 and J is TRBJ2-4, with D possibly TRBD1 on 7 matching bases. This CDR3 contains 14 residues. Deletions cut 0 bases from V and 6 bases from J, with 12 bases between. Germline CDR1 is GTSNPN and CDR2 is SVGIG (reference sequence). CDR3 sequence reads: CAWSVGGGGNIQYF. Written as DNA, the CDR3 is TGTGCCTGGAGTGTAGGAGGGGGCGGAAACATTCAGTACTTC.

This chain connects TRBV15 to TRBJ2-3; maybe TRBD1 (6 bases). The CDR3 runs 16 residues. The germline V and J ends were trimmed by 0 bases and 6 bases, with 16 bases remaining between them. CDR1 is LNHNV and CDR2 is YYDKDF in the germline V gene (reference sequence). CDR3 region: CATSRDRGGVADTQYF. The CDR3 DNA reads as TGTGCCACCAGCAGAGATCGAGGGGGAGTTGCTGATACGCAGTATTTT.

J is TRBJ2-7 and V is TRBV7-9; a weak D match, TRBD1 (6 bases). CDR3 length equals 14 residues. Germline V gene sequence: CDR1 SEHNR, CDR2 FQNEAQ (reference sequence). Trimming left V 6 bases short and J 2 bases short, with 14 bases between. DNA for the CDR3: TGTGCCAGCAGTCGAGGGGGTCCAACCTACGAGCAGTACGTC. Protein: CASSRGGPTYEQYV.

V and J are TRBV5-5 and TRBJ1-5, with D perhaps TRBD1 (6 bases). The CDR3 contains 15 residues. The V end was cut by 4 bases, the J end by 7 bases, with 18 bases between. The germline V gene encodes CDR1 SGHKS and CDR2 YYEKEE (reference sequence). The CDR3 bases are TGTGCCAGCAGCCTAACAGGGTCAGGTCAGCAGCCCCAGCATTTT. Translated, it gives CASSLTGSGQQPQHF.

The rearrangement uses TRBV12-5 and TRBJ1-1; no clear D. The germline V and J ends were trimmed by 0 bases and 4 bases, with 12 bases remaining between them. CDR1 LGHNT and CDR2 FRNRAP come from the germline V gene. The CDR3 is 15 amino acids. The CDR3 bases are TGTGCTAGTGGTTTGGTATCGGGAAAGAGCACTGAAGCTTTCTTT. Translated, it gives CASGLVSGKSTEAFF.

This clone has only a few counts. CDR3 DNA: TGTGCCAGCTCAACCCGGACAGGGGCAGATACGCAGTATTTT. Its protein product is CASSTRTGADTQYF. The gene calls are TRBV18 and TRBJ2-3; 9 bases agree with TRBD1. There are 14 residues in the CDR3. After removal of 5 bases from V and 4 bases from J, the junction contained 4 bases not matched to a gene. The germline gives CDR1 KGHSH, CDR2 LQKENI.

This clone was observed a handful of times. V usage is TRBV28 and J usage is TRBJ1-2; D call uncertain. This CDR3 spans 11 amino acids. V was trimmed by 7 bases and J by 4 bases, leaving 7 bases between them. Germline CDR1 MDHEN, CDR2 SYDVKM. This chain's CDR3 is CASTKIYGYTF. The CDR3 DNA sequence: TGTGCCAGCACTAAGATCTATGGCTACACCTTC.